These 31 T cell receptor beta chains came from one sample sequenced in a study of T cells in narcolepsy. Repertoires were generated with immunoSEQ multiplex PCR, while TCRdb's copy carries only in-frame clones and drops some. Found here are about 30,000 clones, about four fifths of them singletons; the top ten hold approximately 1%. Material: CD45RA- memory CD4+ T cells from PBMCs. All receptors come from a human donor with narcolepsy.

The chain employs TRBV11-2 and TRBJ1-3, with a possible D match to TRBD1 (6 bases). Germline CDR1 and CDR2: SGHAT and FQNNGV. Between the trimmed V and J ends, which lost 3 bases and 4 bases, there was a span of 10 bases. The CDR3 length is 14 residues. The CDR3 DNA sequence: TGTGCCAGCAGCTTCCAGACAGGCGGAAACACCATATATTTT. This encodes CASSFQTGGNTIYF.

The chain couples TRBV9 to TRBJ2-2, with D possibly matching TRBD1 (6 bases). The V end lost 1 base, the J end lost 10 bases, and 20 bases lay between the germline ends. In germline, CDR1 is SGDLS, CDR2 YYNGEE. The CDR3 is made up of 16 amino acids. For the CDR3, the DNA is TGTGCCAGCAGCGTACGACAGGCGGGTTCTCAAGCGGAGCTGTTTTTT. Residues: CASSVRQAGSQAELFF.

The V call is TRBV4-2, the J call TRBJ1-2; a possible D gene is TRBD1 (5 bases). Germline V lookup: CDR1 LGHNA, CDR2 YNFKEQ. V was pared by 0 bases and J by 11 bases, with 13 bases between. The CDR3 is made up of 13 amino acids. The CDR3 DNA sequence: TGTGCCAGCAGCCAAGACGCTTGGGGCGGTTACACCTTC. It yields the protein CASSQDAWGGYTF.

The rearrangement links TRBV11-2 to TRBJ2-7; TRBD2 might be the D (6 bases). CDR1 is SGHAT and CDR2 is FQNNGV in the germline V gene. This CDR3 contains 14 residues. Deletions cut 1 base from V and 3 bases from J, with 10 bases between. Written as DNA, the CDR3 is TGTGCCAGCAGCTTAGTAGGAGGGAGCTACGAGCAGTACTTC. Encoded protein: CASSLVGGSYEQYF.

This rearrangement joins TRBV6-5 to TRBJ1-1; unclear D gene. V shed 0 bases and J shed 3 bases, with 5 bases lying between them. The germline CDR1 and CDR2 sequences are MNHEY and SVGAGI. The CDR3 is made up of 13 amino acids. The chain's CDR3 is CASSYSTHTEAFF. CDR3 nucleotides: TGTGCCAGCAGTTACTCGACCCACACTGAAGCTTTCTTT.

This clone has more than one count but fewer than ten. This chain joins TRBV5-1 and TRBJ2-7; the D gene could be TRBD1 or TRBD2 (6 bases each). Germline CDR1 SGHRS, CDR2 YFSETQ. The ends were cut back, 3 bases at V and 5 bases at J, with 15 bases in the middle. This CDR3 is built from 14 residues. The CDR3 nucleotides are TGCGCCAGCAGCTGGGGGGCAGGGAAGAACGAGCAGTACTTC. It yields the protein CASSWGAGKNEQYF.

The V gene is TRBV19, the J gene TRBJ1-4; TRBD1 matches at 7 bases. Germline assignment: CDR1 LNHDA and CDR2 SQIVND (reference sequence). The ends lost 4 bases at V and 0 bases at J; junction bases unmatched: 8. The CDR3 extends over 17 amino acids. The CDR3 DNA is TGTGCCAGTAGTAGGAACAGGGGAGCGGCAACTAATGAAAAACTGTTTTTT. It yields the protein CASSRNRGAATNEKLFF.

This clone was seen only once. The chain recombines TRBV6-6 with TRBJ2-2, with TRBD1 as a possible D gene (5 bases). Deletions cut 2 bases from V and 6 bases from J, with 16 bases between. Germline CDR1 and CDR2: MNHNY and SVGAGI (reference sequence). The CDR3 contains 16 residues. CDR3 DNA sequence: TGTGCCAGCAGTTACCACCACCTTGGGGCCCCCGGGGAGCTGTTTTTT. Amino acids: CASSYHHLGAPGELFF.

The chain carries TRBV15 and TRBJ2-5, with D perhaps matching TRBD1 or TRBD2 (5 bases each). Per germline, CDR1 LNHNV and CDR2 YYDKDF (reference sequence). The CDR3 contains 16 residues. V gave up 0 bases and J gave up 2 bases, with 13 bases separating them. The CDR3 DNA sequence: TGTGCCACCAGCAGAGACGGGGCAGCGGCACAAGAGACCCAGTACTTC. Protein: CATSRDGAAAQETQYF.

The J gene is TRBJ2-7, the V gene TRBV14, with no clear D. Looked up from germline, CDR1 is SGHDN and CDR2 is FVKESK. V was clipped by 0 bases and J by 0 bases, with 9 bases between them. CDR3 length: 15 residues. The CDR3 nucleotides read TGTGCCAGCAGCCAAGAACGACGGCTCTCCTACGAGCAGTACTTC. This gives the protein CASSQERRLSYEQYF.

The chain carries TRBV5-1 and TRBJ2-2; 7 nucleotides agree with TRBD1. The CDR3 is made up of 14 amino acids. Per the germline V gene, CDR1 is SGHRS and CDR2 is YFSETQ. V trimming: 7 bases; J trimming: 5 bases; junction bases outside the gene matches: 8. CDR3 residues: CASFRDRATGELFF. The CDR3 nucleotides read TGCGCCAGCTTCCGGGACAGAGCAACCGGGGAGCTGTTTTTT. The complete variable domain, with remaining parts taken from reference TRBV5-1 and TRBJ2-2, reads KAGVTQTPRYLIKTRGQQVTLSCSPISGHRSVSWYQQTPGQGLQFLFEYFSETQRNKGNFPGRFSGRQFSNSRSEMNVSTLELGDSALYLCASFRDRATGELFFGEGSRLTVL.

The chain couples TRBV2 to TRBJ2-1, with D possibly being TRBD1 or TRBD2 (5 bases each). CDR1 is SNHLY and CDR2 is FYNNEI in the germline V gene. The CDR3 has 15 amino acids. V shed 7 bases and J shed 6 bases, with 19 bases lying between them. The CDR3 coding sequence is TGTGCCAGCACCGGTAGACAGAGGGCGAGCAATGAGCAGTTCTTC. Amino acids: CASTGRQRASNEQFF. Full variable domain (missing parts from reference TRBV2 and TRBJ2-1): EPEVTQTPSHQVTQMGQEVILRCVPISNHLYFYWYRQILGQKVEFLVSFYNNEISEKSEIFDDQFSVERPDGSNFTLKIRSTKLEDSAMYFCASTGRQRASNEQFFGPGTRLTVL.

The chain uses TRBV7-2 and TRBJ2-1; D may be TRBD2 (6 bases). CDR1 is SGHTA, CDR2 FQGNSA, per germline. The ends were cut back, 5 bases at V and 7 bases at J, with 12 bases in the middle. This CDR3 has 13 residues. CDR3 coding DNA: TGTGCCAGCAGCCTAAGTCGGGGGAATGAGCAGTTCTTC. Amino acid sequence: CASSLSRGNEQFF.

CDR3 DNA: TGTGCCAGCAGTTCGCCCCCAGGTATTGAGCAGTTCTTC. This translates into CASSSPPGIEQFF. The chain combines TRBV6-6 with TRBJ2-1; D is undetermined. V was pared by 4 bases and J by 9 bases, with 13 bases between. From germline, CDR1 is MNHNY and CDR2 SVGAGI (reference sequence). The CDR3 has 13 amino acids.

The rearrangement uses TRBV4-1 and TRBJ1-1; D is undetermined. Germline-derived CDR1 and CDR2 are MGHRA and YSYEKL. V gave up 5 bases and J gave up 0 bases, with 13 bases separating them. The CDR3 spans 15 residues. CDR3 coding DNA: TGCGCCAGCAGCGGCGAACGGTTCATGAACACTGAAGCTTTCTTT. It yields the protein CASSGERFMNTEAFF.

The gene calls are TRBV9 and TRBJ2-3; 10 positions agree with TRBD1. V lost 1 base and J lost 5; bases outside the gene matches: 7. The CDR3 runs to 16 residues. The germline gives CDR1 SGDLS, CDR2 YYNGEE. CDR3 DNA sequence: TGTGCCAGCAGCGTATCGCCGGGACAGGGGAAAGATACGCAGTATTTT. It encodes CASSVSPGQGKDTQYF. The whole variable domain, filled in from reference TRBV9 and TRBJ2-3, reads DSGVTQTPKHLITATGQRVTLRCSPRSGDLSVYWYQQSLDQGLQFLIQYYNGEERAKGNILERFSAQQFPDLHSELNLSSLELGDSALYFCASSVSPGQGKDTQYFGPGTRLTVL.

The CDR3 loop is CASSLGTRAETQYF. In DNA, the CDR3 is TGCGCCAGCAGCTTGGGGACCCGGGCGGAGACCCAGTACTTC. J is TRBJ2-5 and V is TRBV5-1, with D unresolved. This CDR3 is built from 14 residues. Germline CDR1 reads SGHRS; CDR2 reads YFSETQ. V shed 0 bases and J shed 5 bases, with 11 bases lying between them.

This chain joins TRBV7-2 and TRBJ2-1; TRBD2 matches 8 bases. The CDR3 loop spans 15 amino acids. CDR1 is SGHTA, CDR2 FQGNSA, per germline. With 7 bases clipped from V and 0 bases from J, the junction kept 5 bases outside the gene matches. CDR3 in DNA: TGTGCCAGCATCCTCAGCGGGAGCTCCTACAATGAGCAGTTCTTC. Translating gives CASILSGSSYNEQFF.

The chain couples TRBV11-3 to TRBJ1-6; no firm D call. CDR1 SGHNT and CDR2 YENEEA come from the germline V gene. The length of the CDR3 is 13 residues. Trimming left V 0 bases short and J 8 bases short, with 5 bases between. CDR3 protein: CASSLDDYSPLHF. The DNA for the CDR3 is TGTGCCAGCAGCTTAGATGATTATTCACCCCTCCACTTT.

The chain is built from TRBV14 and TRBJ2-2, with 13 positions matching TRBD2. This CDR3 is built from 16 residues. Trimming removed 3 bases from V and 6 bases from J; junction bases left unmatched: 4. Germline V gene data show CDR1 as SGHDN and CDR2 as FVKESK. In nucleotides, the CDR3 is TGTGCCAGCAGCCATAGGACTAGCGGGGGATCCGGGGAGCTGTTTTTT. Its protein is CASSHRTSGGSGELFF.

The CDR3 nucleotides read TGTGCCAGCAGCCGCCTACGAATTGAGCAGTTCTTC. Translating it yields CASSRLRIEQFF. V usage is TRBV11-2 and J usage is TRBJ2-1; D is unclear. Germline V gene data show CDR1 as SGHAT and CDR2 as FQNNGV. Trimming cost V 5 bases and J 9 bases, with 11 bases left between them. The CDR3 totals 12 residues.

The rearrangement links TRBV11-3 to TRBJ2-3; D perhaps matches TRBD2 (5 bases). This CDR3 has 13 amino acids. Germline V lookup: CDR1 SGHNT, CDR2 YENEEA. V was shortened by 3 bases and J by 6 bases, with 10 bases between the two germline ends. The CDR3, as DNA: TGTGCCAGCAGCTTCATCTTAGCGGATACGCAGTATTTT. It is translated as CASSFILADTQYF.

The chain employs TRBV30 and TRBJ2-2, with 8 bases matching TRBD2. Germline CDR1 is GTSNPN and CDR2 is SVGIG (reference sequence). J lost 7 bases, V lost 0 bases, and 13 bases had no gene match. The CDR3 runs to 17 residues. The CDR3 DNA follows: TGTGCCTGGAGTGTCCTCCTTGCGGGAGGTTCGGGCGGGGAGCTGTTTTTT. Translation: CAWSVLLAGGSGGELFF. The complete variable domain, with remaining parts taken from reference TRBV30 and TRBJ2-2, reads SQTIHQWPATLVQPVGSPLSLECTVEGTSNPNLYWYRQAAGRGLQLLFYSVGIGQISSEVPQNLSASRPQDRQFILSSKKLLLSDSGFYLCAWSVLLAGGSGGELFFGEGSRLTVL.

This chain joins TRBV5-4 and TRBJ2-5; unclear D gene. Germline assignment: CDR1 SGHNT and CDR2 YYREEE (reference sequence). The CDR3 contains 14 residues. Trimming took off 0 bases at V and 5 bases at J, with 11 bases between the two ends. The CDR3 DNA reads as TGTGCCAGCAGCTTGGTATCTATGCAGGAGACCCAGTACTTC. This translates into CASSLVSMQETQYF.

The gene calls are TRBV14 and TRBJ2-5, with 8 nucleotides matching TRBD1. With V trimmed by 2 bases and J by 2 bases, 4 bases remained unmatched. Germline CDR1 is SGHDN and CDR2 is FVKESK. The CDR3 is 15 residues long. CDR3 DNA sequence: TGTGCCAGCAGCCAATTTGGGACAGGTCAAGAGACCCAGTACTTC. Encoded protein: CASSQFGTGQETQYF.

V and J are TRBV25-1 and TRBJ2-2, with D possibly being TRBD2 (7 bases). CDR3 length: 14 amino acids. From germline, CDR1 is MGHDK and CDR2 SYGVNS. V lost 4 bases and J lost 5, with 11 bases in between. The CDR3 DNA sequence: TGTGCCAGCAGTGGGGGGAGGGGGACCGGGGAGCTGTTTTTT. Its protein is CASSGGRGTGELFF.

CDR3 nucleotide sequence: TGCGCCAGCAGCCAACTTCATAGGGGCGGTCAGCCCCAGCATTTT. Translated: CASSQLHRGGQPQHF. The rearrangement joins TRBV4-1 to TRBJ1-5, with D tentatively TRBD1 (5 bases). Germline values: CDR1 MGHRA, CDR2 YSYEKL. V was trimmed by 2 bases and J by 6 bases, leaving 14 bases between them. The CDR3 runs to 15 residues.

This chain uses TRBV6-5 with TRBJ1-2, with 11 nucleotides matching TRBD1. The CDR3 totals 15 residues. In germline, CDR1 is MNHEY, CDR2 SVGAGI. V trimming: 6 bases; J trimming: 5 bases; junction bases outside the gene matches: 8. The CDR3 DNA sequence: TGTGCCAGCAGAAGCCCGGGACAGGGGGATTATGGCTACACCTTC. The encoded protein is CASRSPGQGDYGYTF.

The chain uses TRBV9 and TRBJ2-7, with D possibly being TRBD1 (5 bases). Germline lookup yields CDR1 SGDLS and CDR2 YYNGEE. This CDR3 has 15 amino acids. V lost 4 bases, J lost 2 bases, and 16 bases lay in between. The CDR3 DNA is TGTGCCAGCAGCCCCAGGGTTGCCCCCCCCTACGAGCAGTACTTC. Amino acid sequence: CASSPRVAPPYEQYF.

The V gene is TRBV5-7, the J gene TRBJ2-5; 7 nucleotides align to TRBD1. TRBV5-7 belongs to the ORF category, with a function that is uncertain. The junction had 6 bases not matched to a gene; V was cut back by 4 bases and J by 0 bases. The CDR3 is made up of 15 amino acids. CDR3 amino acids: CASSLVGTDQETQYF. In DNA form, the CDR3 reads TGTGCCAGCAGCCTGGTCGGGACAGACCAAGAGACCCAGTACTTC.

The chain is built from TRBV6-1 and TRBJ2-6; 7 nucleotides agree with TRBD1. V dropped 4 bases and J dropped 2; count of bases not matched to a gene: 5. CDR3 size: 16 residues. Germline CDR1 is MNHNS and CDR2 is SASEGT. CDR3 amino acids: CASSVGQRAGANVLTF. The CDR3, as DNA: TGTGCCAGCAGTGTGGGACAGAGGGCTGGGGCCAACGTCCTGACTTTC.